This T cell receptor beta chain was recorded in a study of T-cell memory formation after mild COVID-19. TCRdb itself ran the 5' RACE reads through MiXCR, one entry per CDR3 protein. The data contain fewer than 700,000 distinct CDR3 sequences, about 22% of them seen just once; the ten biggest clones take up about 8.4%. The sequencing input was PBMCs or a T cell subset sorted from them (not recorded which). This sequence originates from an adult woman who had mild COVID-19 (a few samples of this study predate the infection). Cell type and time point are not known.

The CDR3 spells CASSLRGRNYGYTF. CDR3 nucleotides: TGTGCCAGCAGCCTGAGGGGTAGGAACTATGGCTACACCTTC. The chain uses TRBV3-1 and TRBJ1-2; a weak D match, TRBD1 (5 bases). CDR1 and CDR2 from the germline V gene are LGHDT and YNNKEL (reference sequence). CDR3 length: 14 amino acids. Trimming stripped 4 bases from V and 2 bases from J, with 11 bases between.